This TCR beta chain emerged from a study of blood T cell repertoires in COVID-19. About the study: Acute-phase and convalescent COVID-19 samples originated in the United States, Italy and Spain. From T cells, B-cell-depleted T cells, or PBMCs came the material, which was cDNA or gDNA.

V was trimmed by 3 bases and J by 6 bases, leaving 12 bases between them. Germline V lookup: CDR1 LGHDT, CDR2 YNNKEL (reference sequence). The CDR3 has 13 amino acids. Per the study methods: Scientists estimated how many nucleated cells there were by amplifying reference gene primers. Data came from immunoSEQ multiplex PCR; TCRdb stores just in-frame clones and leaves some out. D and trimming come from the DNA, and the V and J calls and clone size come from that table. This table holds more than 150,000 clones, just under 80% found once. This chain links TRBV3-1 (or the pseudogene TRBV3-2) with TRBJ2-7, with D possibly TRBD1 on 5 matching bases. Source material: peripheral blood. The TCR was taken from a woman older than 75 with active or convalescent COVID-19. CDR3 bases: TGTGCCAGCAGCCACCAGGGTAGGGCCGAGCAGTACTTC. Translation: CASSHQGRAEQYF.